The 4 T cell receptor beta chains listed next were all sequenced from one sample in a study of blood T cell repertoires in COVID-19. The repertoire was sequenced with immunoSEQ multiplex PCR; TCRdb's copy has only in-frame clones and lacks some. Here the sample spans about 83,000 clones, 86% being singletons. Material for sequencing was peripheral blood. The origin of the receptors is a woman aged 80 or over in a cohort sampled during active or convalescent COVID-19.

This sequence joins TRBV3-1 (or the pseudogene TRBV3-2) and TRBJ1-2, with 11 bases aligning to TRBD1. V shed 4 bases, J shed 7 bases, and the junction held 8 bases outside the gene matches. Germline loops: CDR1 LGHDT, CDR2 YNNKEL (reference sequence). The CDR3 extends over 15 amino acids. The chain's CDR3 is CASSPGPGTGGGYTF. The CDR3 DNA sequence: TGTGCCAGCAGCCCGGGGCCAGGGACAGGGGGTGGCTACACCTTC.

V usage is TRBV27 and J usage is TRBJ2-3; TRBD2 agrees at 11 bases. The V gene's germline CDR1 is MNHEY and CDR2 SMNVEV (reference sequence). V was clipped by 9 bases and J by 4 bases; unmatched bases: 9. CDR3 length: 15 residues. The CDR3 here is CASRGLAGSADTQYF. Written as DNA, the CDR3 is TGTGCCAGTCGAGGACTAGCGGGTTCCGCAGATACGCAGTATTTT.

The rearrangement uses TRBV6-6 and TRBJ2-1; TRBD2 matches at 10 bases. This CDR3 is built from 14 residues. Trimming removed 4 bases from V and 5 bases from J; junction bases left unmatched: 2. The germline CDR1 and CDR2 sequences are MNHNY and SVGAGI (reference sequence). CDR3: CASSSGTSDNEQFF. In DNA, the CDR3 is TGTGCCAGCAGTTCCGGGACTAGCGACAATGAGCAGTTCTTC.

The chain recombines TRBV5-1 with TRBJ1-1; possible D gene TRBD1, 5 bases. The CDR3 runs 15 residues. The V gene's germline CDR1 is SGHRS and CDR2 YFSETQ. V gave up 2 bases and J gave up 1 base, with 12 bases separating them. The CDR3, as DNA: TGCGCCAGCAGCTTTTCAGGGCGAGGGAACACTGAAGCTTTCTTT. Its translation: CASSFSGRGNTEAFF.